This TCR beta chain was recorded in a study of long-term antiretroviral therapy in people with HIV. At the survey level, the v3.0 immunoSEQ assay was run. Sequencing aimed at roughly 40,000-50,000 T-cell genomes per sample. The protocol was immunoSEQ multiplex PCR, while the TCRdb copy is restricted to in-frame clones and leaves out a portion. The table includes about 24,000 clones, about four fifths detected once. Each participant with HIV received care in the United States. Each sample contained about 0.85-11 million cryopreserved PBMC, thawed before DNA extraction. This sequence originates from a man aged 25 to 40 with HIV. The starting material was unsorted PBMCs, obtained 0.7 years before starting antiretroviral therapy.

CDR3 coding DNA: TGTGCCAGCAGTGGAGAGCGGGGGAGCTCCTACGAGCAGTACTTC. This translates into CASSGERGSSYEQYF. V usage is TRBV2 and J usage is TRBJ2-7; 8 bases fit TRBD2. Germline V gene lookup returns CDR1 SNHLY and CDR2 FYNNEI. CDR3 length: 15 residues. Trimming at V came to 4 bases and at J to 0 bases, leaving 5 bases not matched to a gene.